These 20 T cell receptor beta chains were all obtained from the same sample, sequenced in a study of response to subunit inactivated influenza vaccine. MiXCR, run by TCRdb on the RT-PCR reads, gives a single entry per CDR3 protein. The sample records approximately 530,000 distinct CDR3 sequences, roughly 7.6% being singletons. This sample comprised PBMCs from blood, obtained less than 30 months after vaccination. The receptors shown here come from a man aged 45 to 75 who received an inactivated influenza vaccine.

There are many counts of this clonotype. The junction does not match germline at one end; this may be a read error. The CDR3 loop is CASSFFGQGTQYF. Written as DNA, the CDR3 is TGTGCCAGCAGCTTTTTTGGCCAAGGGACCCAGTACTTC. The rearrangement joins TRBV5-5 to TRBJ2-5; D unclear. The CDR3 runs 13 residues. Germline V gene data show CDR1 as SGHKS and CDR2 as YYEKEE (reference sequence).

At least ten counts were recorded for this clonotype. The genes are TRBV3-1 and TRBJ1-2; weak D call: TRBD1 (6 bases). CDR3 length: 14 amino acids. Trimming left V 6 bases short and J 3 bases short, with 14 bases between. CDR1 is LGHDT, CDR2 YNNKEL, per germline (reference sequence). The CDR3 protein is CASSLMRTDYGYTF. Here the CDR3 DNA reads TGTGCCAGCAGTCTGATGAGGACAGACTATGGCTACACCTTC.

The sample holds many counts of this clonotype. The rearrangement links TRBV5-5 to TRBJ1-2; maybe TRBD1 (5 bases). The V gene's germline CDR1 is SGHKS and CDR2 YYEKEE (reference sequence). V was trimmed by 4 bases and J by 2 bases, leaving 9 bases between them. The CDR3 loop spans 13 amino acids. The CDR3 DNA reads as TGTGCCAGCAGCCGAACAGGAAACTATGGCTACACCTTC. This sequence encodes CASSRTGNYGYTF.

This clonotype was found a few times. The CDR3, as DNA: TGCGCCAGCAGCTTGGTTAACACAGGGCTGGCAGAGACCCAGTACTTC. It codes for CASSLVNTGLAETQYF. This sequence joins TRBV5-1 and TRBJ2-5; possibly TRBD1 for D (6 bases). V lost 0 bases and J lost 4, with 16 bases in between. Germline V gene data show CDR1 as SGHRS and CDR2 as YFSETQ. This CDR3 region has 16 residues.

The CDR3 nucleotides are TGTGCCAGCACCCGACGAAACCAAGAGACCCAGTACTTC. Translating gives CASTRRNQETQYF. This sequence joins TRBV5-6 and TRBJ2-5, with D unclear. V was cut by 6 bases and J by 0 bases, with 9 bases left in between. Looked up from germline, CDR1 is SGHDT and CDR2 is YYEEEE. The CDR3 is made up of 13 amino acids. Complete variable domain (other parts from reference TRBV5-6 and TRBJ2-5): DAGVTQSPTHLIKTRGQQVTLRCSPKSGHDTVSWYQQALGQGPQFIFQYYEEEERQRGNFPDRFSGHQFPNYSSELNVNALLLGDSALYLCASTRRNQETQYFGPGTRLLVL.

This rearrangement joins TRBV10-3 to TRBJ1-4; 8 bases match TRBD1. V trimming: 9 bases; J trimming: 8 bases; junction bases outside the gene matches: 8. The CDR3 runs to 13 residues. Per germline, CDR1 ENHRY and CDR2 SYGVKD. This CDR3 is CAILDRDREKLFF. CDR3 in DNA: TGTGCCATTTTGGACAGGGATCGCGAAAAACTGTTTTTT.

The chain is built from TRBV18 and TRBJ2-1; D perhaps matches TRBD2 (5 bases). The CDR3 consists of 14 residues. Deletions cut 5 bases from V and 10 bases from J, with 18 bases between. Germline V lookup: CDR1 KGHSH, CDR2 LQKENI. Here the CDR3 DNA reads TGTGCCAGCTCATCCCGGGATCGAACGGCGGAGCAGTTCTTC. Protein product: CASSSRDRTAEQFF.

This clonotype was picked up a small number of times. The chain carries TRBV5-1 and TRBJ1-1, with D possibly TRBD1 on 5 matching bases. Germline CDR1 is SGHRS and CDR2 is YFSETQ. The V and J ends lost 1 base and 0 bases respectively, with 13 bases between them. The CDR3 is made up of 16 amino acids. The CDR3 reads CASSLWARDLNTEAFF. For the CDR3, the DNA is TGCGCCAGCAGCTTGTGGGCCAGGGATTTGAACACTGAAGCTTTCTTT.

Regarding this clonotype: This may be a read error, as it is one base from a much larger clone. The chain has TRBV12-3 or TRBV12-4 and TRBJ1-2; D is unclear. The CDR3 extends over 15 amino acids. Trimming stripped 0 bases from V and 2 bases from J, with 10 bases between. CDR3: CASSLARLGNYGYTF. The CDR3 DNA follows: TGTGCCAGCAGTTTAGCCCGACTAGGGAACTATGGCTACACCTTC.

Ten or more counts support this clonotype. The chain recombines TRBV7-8 with TRBJ2-7; D is undetermined. Trimming took off 0 bases at V and 6 bases at J, with 12 bases between the two ends. The germline V gene encodes CDR1 SGHVS and CDR2 FQNEAQ. The CDR3 is 14 amino acids. The CDR3 DNA sequence: TGTGCCAGCAGCTTAGCGGGTCGTTCCGTCGAGCAGTACTTC. This sequence encodes CASSLAGRSVEQYF. Full variable domain (rest looked up from reference TRBV7-8 and TRBJ2-7): GAGVSQSPRYKVAKRGQDVALRCDPISGHVSLFWYQQALGQGPEFLTYFQNEAQLDKSGLPSDRFFAERPEGSVSTLKIQRTQQEDSAVYLCASSLAGRSVEQYFGPGTRLTVT.

This rearrangement joins TRBV7-6 to TRBJ1-2, with D possibly TRBD1 on 5 matching bases. Trimming shortened V by 5 bases and J by 4 bases, and 20 bases separated the two germline ends. The CDR3 has 16 residues. Germline V gives CDR1 SGHVS, CDR2 FNYEAQ. As DNA, the CDR3 is TGTGCCAGCAGCCTGGAGGGGTCGGGTAACCCCTATGGCTACACCTTC. It yields the protein CASSLEGSGNPYGYTF.

Of note for this clonotype: This may be a read error, as it is one base from a much larger clone. This rearrangement joins TRBV12-3 or TRBV12-4 to TRBJ2-4; no definite D call. The CDR3 loop spans 14 amino acids. DNA for the CDR3: TGTGCCCGCAGTCCCCTACAGTCCCAAAACATTCAGTACTTC. Its translation is CARSPLQSQNIQYF.

This clonotype was counted only a few times. The V and J genes are TRBV14 and TRBJ2-1; D is ambiguous. CDR3 length: 14 amino acids. CDR1 is SGHDN and CDR2 is FVKESK in the germline V gene. V lost 4 bases and J 4 bases, leaving 11 bases between the germline ends. The CDR3 DNA sequence: TGTGCCAGCAGCCCCTATCGGTCTTACAATGAGCAGTTCTTC. It specifies CASSPYRSYNEQFF. The full variable domain, with the rest looked up from reference TRBV14 and TRBJ2-1, is EAGVTQFPSHSVIEKGQTVTLRCDPISGHDNLYWYRRVMGKEIKFLLHFVKESKQDESGMPNNRFLAERTGGTYSTLKVQPAELEDSGVYFCASSPYRSYNEQFFGPGTRLTVL.

Many counts were recorded for this clonotype. This chain links TRBV20-1 with TRBJ2-6; D gene unclear. The CDR3 has 14 amino acids. Germline V gives CDR1 DFQATT, CDR2 SNEGSKA (reference sequence). With 3 bases removed from V and 0 bases from J, the gap between germline ends came to 6 bases. The CDR3 nucleotides are TGCAGTGCTAGTCCCAGCTCTGGGGCCAACGTCCTGACTTTC. As protein: CSASPSSGANVLTF.

There are a few counts of this clonotype. V and J are TRBV28 and TRBJ1-5; a possible D gene is TRBD1 (5 bases). Germline-derived CDR1 and CDR2 are MDHEN and SYDVKM. This CDR3 comprises 16 residues. The germline V and J ends were trimmed by 6 bases and 1 base, with 16 bases remaining between them. In DNA form, the CDR3 reads TGTGCCAGCAGCCCTAACTCTCAGGGCAGCAATCAGCCCCAGCATTTT. It codes for CASSPNSQGSNQPQHF.

The rearrangement links TRBV18 to TRBJ2-1; no definite D call. The V and J ends lost 6 bases and 1 base respectively, with 16 bases between them. The CDR3 runs to 16 residues. Germline V lookup: CDR1 KGHSH, CDR2 LQKENI. The CDR3 nucleotides read TGTGCCAGCTCCCCCCGCGTTCGAAATTCCTACAATGAGCAGTTCTTC. This codes for CASSPRVRNSYNEQFF.

This clonotype has more than one count but fewer than ten. The rearrangement links TRBV7-9 to TRBJ2-1; TRBD1 aligns across 9 bases. In germline, CDR1 is SEHNR, CDR2 FQNEAQ (reference sequence). The CDR3 sequence is 16 residues long. J gave up 1 base and V 6 bases, and 7 bases lay outside the gene matches. This chain's CDR3 is CASRNDRGSSYNEQFF. Here the CDR3 DNA reads TGTGCCAGCAGAAATGACAGGGGGTCTTCCTACAATGAGCAGTTCTTC.

This clonotype was picked up a small number of times. The genes are TRBV24-1 and TRBJ1-2; maybe TRBD1 (5 bases). V was clipped by 1 base and J by 7 bases, with 9 bases between them. The CDR3 runs to 13 residues. Per germline, CDR1 KGHDR and CDR2 SFDVKD. In DNA, the CDR3 is TGTGCCACCAGTGATTTCAGGGACCTTGGCTACACCTTC. Translated: CATSDFRDLGYTF.

This clonotype was detected a few times. This rearrangement joins TRBV7-9 to TRBJ2-2; 8 bases line up with TRBD1. The CDR3 covers 15 residues. V shed 5 bases and J 6 bases; nucleotides not matched to a gene: 8. CDR1 is SEHNR and CDR2 is FQNEAQ in the germline V gene (reference sequence). In DNA form, the CDR3 reads TGTGCCAGCAGCACGGACAGGGTAGATCCCGGGGAGCTGTTTTTT. Its protein is CASSTDRVDPGELFF.

This clonotype turned up a few times. One end of the junction is discordant with germline, which a read error may explain. The chain recombines TRBV7-7 with TRBJ2-5; D is ambiguous. Germline values: CDR1 SSHAT, CDR2 FNYEAQ (reference sequence). The CDR3 loop spans 13 amino acids. CDR3 residues: CASSSLVLETQYF. DNA of the CDR3: TGTGCTAGCAGCTCTTTAGTGTTGGAGACCCAGTACTTC.